The clone carrying this T cell receptor (beta chain) came up many times. Its antigen is unknown. This sample is part of a study of CD8 T cells in ankylosing spondylitis. The CDR3 has 13 amino acids. Trimming removed 8 bases at V and 1 base at J, with 10 bases between. The germline gives CDR1 SGHAT, CDR2 FQNNGV. Study-wide results and limits: Seemingly characteristic of ankylosing spondylitis blood was a TCR beta motif consisting of under ten highly homologous variants. Significant enrichment of disease-linked clones was reportedly seen in matched ankylosing spondylitis synovial fluid. Reports of some motif variants in reactive arthritis synovial fluid and blood predate this one.

It was by quantitative 5'-RACE with molecular barcodes that TCR beta libraries were made. Each CDR3 protein is one row after TCRdb ran MiXCR on the 5' RACE reads. The sample has 80,000 to 100,000 distinct CDR3 sequences; over 6.5% are singletons. The sequenced sample consisted of blood, either unsorted or a sorted T cell fraction (not recorded which). This chain connects TRBV11-2 to TRBJ2-3; D may be TRBD2 (5 bases). The TCR comes from a male donor with ankylosing spondylitis or in good health (not recorded which). CDR3: CASEPAGTDTQYF. The CDR3 bases are TGTGCCAGCGAGCCAGCGGGCACAGATACGCAGTATTTT. Full variable domain (rest looked up from reference TRBV11-2 and TRBJ2-3): EAGVAQSPRYKIIEKRQSVAFWCNPISGHATLYWYQQILGQGPKLLIQFQNNGVVDDSQLPKDRFSAERLKGVDSTLKIQPAKLEDSAVYLCASEPAGTDTQYFGPGTRLTVL.